One sample yielded the 7 T cell receptor beta chains listed below, sequenced in a study of T cells in Graves' hyperthyroidism and ophthalmopathy. TCR beta CDR3 region amplification was performed from RNA transcripts. HTBI primers were the set used in a first-round RT-PCR of the TCR CDR3. TCRdb independently ran MiXCR on the multiplex PCR reads; one entry per CDR3 protein. This table holds around 400,000 distinct CDR3 sequences, over 10% found once. The material sequenced was blood. The receptor set was obtained from a woman aged 18-29 years with Graves' hyperthyroidism.

Ten or more counts support this clonotype. The genes are TRBV2 and TRBJ2-6; tentatively, D is TRBD1 (5 bases). Germline loops: CDR1 SNHLY, CDR2 FYNNEI. This CDR3 has 15 residues. With 5 bases removed from V and 2 bases from J, the gap between germline ends came to 10 bases. DNA for the CDR3: TGTGCCAGCAGTCCTACAGGAACTGGGGCCAACGTCCTGACTTTC. This codes for CASSPTGTGANVLTF. The full variable domain, rest sourced from reference TRBV2 and TRBJ2-6, is EPEVTQTPSHQVTQMGQEVILRCVPISNHLYFYWYRQILGQKVEFLVSFYNNEISEKSEIFDDQFSVERPDGSNFTLKIRSTKLEDSAMYFCASSPTGTGANVLTFGAGSRLTVL.

The chain recombines TRBV14 with TRBJ2-1; 8 bases map to TRBD2. Looked up from germline, CDR1 is SGHDN and CDR2 is FVKESK. The length of the CDR3 is 17 residues. V shed 4 bases and J 0 bases; nucleotides not matched to a gene: 8. CDR3 bases: TGTGCCAGCAGCCCTCCACCGGGAGGGAGCTCCTACAATGAGCAGTTCTTC. This codes for CASSPPPGGSSYNEQFF.

The rearrangement uses TRBV28 and TRBJ2-4; D is possibly TRBD1 or TRBD2 (5 bases each). The germline CDR1 and CDR2 sequences are MDHEN and SYDVKM. The CDR3 covers 13 residues. V shed 10 bases and J shed 6 bases, with 16 bases lying between them. The CDR3 sequence: CATLGRTRNIQYF. Here the CDR3 DNA reads TGTGCCACTCTGGGACGGACCCGAAACATTCAGTACTTC.

This clonotype was seen repeatedly, ten times or more. The chain recombines TRBV7-3 with TRBJ1-2, with D perhaps TRBD1 (5 bases). Looked up from germline, CDR1 is SGHTA and CDR2 is FQGTGA. V was cut by 4 bases and J by 2 bases, with 11 bases left in between. The CDR3 length is 14 residues. The CDR3 is CASSSGTENYGYTF. The CDR3 DNA follows: TGTGCCAGCAGCTCGGGGACGGAAAACTATGGCTACACCTTC.

This clonotype was recorded a few times. The chain links TRBV5-6 to TRBJ1-4; D is possibly TRBD1 (6 bases). The CDR3 consists of 15 residues. Deletions cut 6 bases from V and 7 bases from J, with 19 bases between. Per germline, CDR1 SGHDT and CDR2 YYEEEE. The CDR3 DNA reads as TGTGCCAGCAACAAACAGGGATCGCCCTTTGAAAAACTGTTTTTT. This translates into CASNKQGSPFEKLFF.

The J gene is TRBJ2-3, the V gene TRBV7-2; 8 nucleotides align to TRBD2. The germline CDR1 and CDR2 sequences are SGHTA and FQGNSA. The CDR3 consists of 15 residues. V gave up 3 bases and J gave up 4 bases; unmatched junction bases: 6. DNA for the CDR3: TGTGCCAGCAGCTTCCTCGGACTAGCTTCAGATACGCAGTATTTT. Amino acids: CASSFLGLASDTQYF. Drawing the rest from reference TRBV7-2 and TRBJ2-3, the complete variable domain is GAGVSQSPSNKVTEKGKDVELRCDPISGHTALYWYRQSLGQGLEFLIYFQGNSAPDKSGLPSDRFSAERTGGSVSTLTIQRTQQEDSAVYLCASSFLGLASDTQYFGPGTRLTVL.

Comments on this clonotype: A much bigger clone sits one base away, suggesting this may be a read error. It is unclear where the CDR3 begins or ends on the DNA, so no DNA is shown, and the CDR3 is as TCRdb lists it. The J gene is TRBJ2-1, the V gene TRBV29-1; TRBD1 is the table's D call, not checked against the DNA. Germline CDR1 SQVTM, CDR2 ANQGSEA. The length of the CDR3 is 16 amino acids, counting both ends. The CDR3: CSVGGGAGSYYNEQSF.